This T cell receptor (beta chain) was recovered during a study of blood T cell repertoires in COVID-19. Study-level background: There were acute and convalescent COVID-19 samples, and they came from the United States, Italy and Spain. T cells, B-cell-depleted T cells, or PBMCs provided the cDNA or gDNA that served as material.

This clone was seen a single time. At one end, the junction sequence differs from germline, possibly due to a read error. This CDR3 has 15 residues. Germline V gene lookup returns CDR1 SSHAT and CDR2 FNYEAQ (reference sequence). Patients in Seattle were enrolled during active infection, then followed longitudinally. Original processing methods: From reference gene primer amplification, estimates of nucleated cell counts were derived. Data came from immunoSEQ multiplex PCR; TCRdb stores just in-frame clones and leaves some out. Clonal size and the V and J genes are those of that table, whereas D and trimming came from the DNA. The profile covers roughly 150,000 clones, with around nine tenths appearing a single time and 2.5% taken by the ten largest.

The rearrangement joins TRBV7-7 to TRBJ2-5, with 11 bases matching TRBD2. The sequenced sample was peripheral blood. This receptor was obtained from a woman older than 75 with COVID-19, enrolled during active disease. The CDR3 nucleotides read TGTGCTAGCAGCTTAGAACTAGCGGGAGCCGAGACCCAGTACTTC. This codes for CASSLELAGAETQYF.